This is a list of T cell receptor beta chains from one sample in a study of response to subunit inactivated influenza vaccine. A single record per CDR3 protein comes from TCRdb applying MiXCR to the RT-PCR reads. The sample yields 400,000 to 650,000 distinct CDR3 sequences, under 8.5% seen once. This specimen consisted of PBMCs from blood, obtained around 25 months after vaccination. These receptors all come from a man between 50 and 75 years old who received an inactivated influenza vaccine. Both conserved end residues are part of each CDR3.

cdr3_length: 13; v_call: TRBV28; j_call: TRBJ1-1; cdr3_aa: CASRLGGYTEAFF
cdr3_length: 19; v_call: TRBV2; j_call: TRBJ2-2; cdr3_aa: CASSEPNTRRGANTGELFF
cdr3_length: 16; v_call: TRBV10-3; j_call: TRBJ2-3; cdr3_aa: CAISESRTSFSHTQYF
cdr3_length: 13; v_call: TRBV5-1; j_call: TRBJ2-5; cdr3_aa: CASSTGAVGTQYF
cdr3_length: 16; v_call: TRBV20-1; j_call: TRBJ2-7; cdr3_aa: CSARDLLAGGPYEQYF
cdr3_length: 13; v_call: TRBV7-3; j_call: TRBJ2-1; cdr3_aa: CASSPGLAGVQFF
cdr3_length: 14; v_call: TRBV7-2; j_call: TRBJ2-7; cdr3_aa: CASSLVARWDEQYF
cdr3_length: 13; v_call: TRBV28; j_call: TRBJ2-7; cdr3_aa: CASRLEGAHEQYF
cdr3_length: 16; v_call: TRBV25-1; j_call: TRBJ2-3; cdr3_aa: CASSGGTSGSTDTQYF
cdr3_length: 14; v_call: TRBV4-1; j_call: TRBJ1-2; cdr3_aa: CASSQGQGRNGYTF
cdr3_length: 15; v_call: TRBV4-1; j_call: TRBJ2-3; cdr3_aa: CASSLREGAADTQYF
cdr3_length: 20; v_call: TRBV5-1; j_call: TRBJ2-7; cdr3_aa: CASSHGRGVGLAGSGYEQYF
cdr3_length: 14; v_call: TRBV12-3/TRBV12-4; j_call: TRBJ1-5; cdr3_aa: CASSFLSRNQPQHF
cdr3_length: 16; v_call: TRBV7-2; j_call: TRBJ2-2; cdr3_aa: CASSLGGGKNTGELFF
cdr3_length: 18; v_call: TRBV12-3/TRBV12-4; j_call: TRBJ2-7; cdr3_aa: CASSLAGTSGHEVYEQYF
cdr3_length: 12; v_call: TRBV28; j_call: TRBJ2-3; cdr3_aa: CASRRYTDTQYF
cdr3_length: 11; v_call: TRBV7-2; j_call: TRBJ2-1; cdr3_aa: CASSFGLAQFF
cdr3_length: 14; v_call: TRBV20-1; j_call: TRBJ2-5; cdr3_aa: CSARLRRGPQTQYF
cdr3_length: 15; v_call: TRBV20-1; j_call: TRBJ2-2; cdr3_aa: CSASSGQTNTGELFF
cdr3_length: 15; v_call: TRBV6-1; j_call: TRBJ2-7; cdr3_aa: CASRRKRDPTYEQYF
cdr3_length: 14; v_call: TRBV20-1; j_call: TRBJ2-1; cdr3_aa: CSAGRGAQYNEQFF
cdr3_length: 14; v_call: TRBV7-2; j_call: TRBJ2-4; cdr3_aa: CASSLSGSENIQYF
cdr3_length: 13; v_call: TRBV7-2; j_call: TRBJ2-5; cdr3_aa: CASRREMVETQYF
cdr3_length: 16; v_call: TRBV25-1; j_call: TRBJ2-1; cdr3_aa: CASSEYGGSTYNEQFF
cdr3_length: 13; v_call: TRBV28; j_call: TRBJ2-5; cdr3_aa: CASSLVSRETQYF
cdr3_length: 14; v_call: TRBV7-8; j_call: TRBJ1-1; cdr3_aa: CASSLRTKKREAFF
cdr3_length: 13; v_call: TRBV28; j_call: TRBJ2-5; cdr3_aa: CASYRQGDKTQYF
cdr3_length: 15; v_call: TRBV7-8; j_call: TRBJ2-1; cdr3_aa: CASSQGTRAYNEQFF
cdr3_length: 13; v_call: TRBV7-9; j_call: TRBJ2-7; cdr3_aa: CATSKGGHYEQYF
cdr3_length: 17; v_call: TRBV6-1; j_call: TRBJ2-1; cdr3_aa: CASSELGHLSSYNEQFF
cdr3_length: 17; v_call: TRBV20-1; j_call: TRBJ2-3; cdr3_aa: CSARGWGGRPSTDTQYF
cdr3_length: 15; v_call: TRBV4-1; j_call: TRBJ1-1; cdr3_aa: CASSQGTGGNTEAFF
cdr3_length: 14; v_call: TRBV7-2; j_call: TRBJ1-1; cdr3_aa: CASRGGPWGTEAFF
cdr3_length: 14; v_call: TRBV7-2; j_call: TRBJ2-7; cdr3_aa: CASSLAGLASEQYF
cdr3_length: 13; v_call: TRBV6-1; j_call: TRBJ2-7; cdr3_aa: CASKERGGSEQYF